The 21 T cell receptor beta chains listed next were all sequenced from one sample in a study of T cells after yellow fever vaccination. TCRdb ran MiXCR on the 5' RACE reads and lists one entry per CDR3 protein. The sample records some 350,000 distinct CDR3 sequences, under 14% being singletons. Source: PBMCs, taken on the day of the first yellow fever vaccination. Every receptor here comes from a man aged 18-30 years who received the YFV17D yellow fever vaccine.

The sample holds one count of this clonotype. The V call is TRBV7-2, the J call TRBJ1-2; perhaps TRBD1 as D (5 bases). The CDR3 spans 14 residues. CDR1 and CDR2 (germline): SGHTA, FQGNSA. Trimming left V 10 bases short and J 6 bases short, with 21 bases between. CDR3 sequence: CAIRPDGTHHGYTF. The DNA for the CDR3 is TGTGCCATCAGGCCAGACGGGACTCATCATGGCTACACCTTC.

This clonotype has more than one count but fewer than ten. The chain has TRBV7-9 and TRBJ2-7; unclear D gene. Trimming removed 3 bases at V and 4 bases at J, with 10 bases between. Germline loops: CDR1 SEHNR, CDR2 FQNEAQ (reference sequence). CDR3 length: 13 residues. The CDR3 protein is CASSFQDGYEQYV. The CDR3 DNA sequence: TGTGCCAGCAGCTTCCAGGACGGGTACGAGCAGTACGTC.

This rearrangement joins TRBV5-1 to TRBJ2-7; D perhaps matches TRBD1 (6 bases). Germline loops: CDR1 SGHRS, CDR2 YFSETQ. V gave up 8 bases and J gave up 0 bases, with 15 bases separating them. CDR3 length: 14 residues. CDR3: CASTRTAYSYEQYF. The CDR3, as DNA: TGCGCCAGTACCCGGACAGCCTACTCCTACGAGCAGTACTTC. Full variable domain (remainder filled in from reference TRBV5-1 and TRBJ2-7): KAGVTQTPRYLIKTRGQQVTLSCSPISGHRSVSWYQQTPGQGLQFLFEYFSETQRNKGNFPGRFSGRQFSNSRSEMNVSTLELGDSALYLCASTRTAYSYEQYFGPGTRLTVT.

This clonotype turned up a few times. The chain joins TRBV7-9 to TRBJ1-2; D remains ambiguous. Trimming removed 5 bases from V and 2 bases from J, with 9 bases in between. In germline, CDR1 is SEHNR, CDR2 FQNEAQ (reference sequence). This CDR3 comprises 13 residues. CDR3 nucleotide sequence: TGTGCCAGCAGCCACGCAGTAAACTATGGCTACACCTTC. Residues: CASSHAVNYGYTF. The entire variable domain, with the rest obtained from reference TRBV7-9 and TRBJ1-2, is as follows: DTGVSQNPRHKITKRGQNVTFRCDPISEHNRLYWYRQTLGQGPEFLTYFQNEAQLEKSRLLSDRFSAERPKGSFSTLEIQRTEQGDSAMYLCASSHAVNYGYTFGSGTRLTVV.

The chain links TRBV20-1 to TRBJ2-5, with TRBD2 matching 9 bases. From germline, CDR1 is DFQATT and CDR2 SNEGSKA (reference sequence). The CDR3 covers 11 residues. The junction had 6 bases not matched to a gene; V was cut back by 7 bases and J by 9 bases. CDR3 in amino acids: CSVPKREAQYF. The CDR3 DNA sequence: TGCAGTGTCCCAAAGCGGGAGGCCCAGTACTTC.

J is TRBJ2-7 and V is TRBV5-6, with D perhaps given as TRBD1 or TRBD2 (6 bases each). Germline V gene data show CDR1 as SGHDT and CDR2 as YYEEEE. V was pared by 7 bases and J by 5 bases, with 22 bases between. The CDR3 spans 15 residues. The CDR3, as DNA: TGTGCCAGCCGTTCCTCAGGCAAAGGGGGGAACGAGCAGTACGTC. It is translated as CASRSSGKGGNEQYV.

This clonotype was counted between two and nine times. J is TRBJ2-3 and V is TRBV7-9; D perhaps matches TRBD1 (6 bases). Germline V gene data show CDR1 as SEHNR and CDR2 as FQNEAQ (reference sequence). This CDR3 is built from 15 residues. Trimming removed 1 base at V and 2 bases at J, with 10 bases between. The CDR3 coding sequence is TGTGCCAGCAGCTTAGGGGCAGGGGTCACAGATACGCAGTATTTT. This sequence encodes CASSLGAGVTDTQYF.

In this sample, this clonotype turned up many times. This rearrangement joins TRBV5-1 to TRBJ2-1, with 11 bases aligning to TRBD2. This CDR3 is built from 15 residues. The germline V gene encodes CDR1 SGHRS and CDR2 YFSETQ. V was clipped by 4 bases and J by 2 bases; unmatched bases: 2. CDR3 DNA sequence: TGCGCCAGCAGCCCGGGACTAGCGGCCTACAATGAGCAGTTCTTC. Translating gives CASSPGLAAYNEQFF. Filled out from reference TRBV5-1 and TRBJ2-1, the complete variable domain reads KAGVTQTPRYLIKTRGQQVTLSCSPISGHRSVSWYQQTPGQGLQFLFEYFSETQRNKGNFPGRFSGRQFSNSRSEMNVSTLELGDSALYLCASSPGLAAYNEQFFGPGTRLTVL.

This clonotype was seen ten or more times. The chain has TRBV10-3 and TRBJ1-5; no definite D call. Germline CDR1 and CDR2: ENHRY and SYGVKD. CDR3 length equals 15 residues. Trimming removed 4 bases at V and 0 bases at J, with 10 bases between. Written as DNA, the CDR3 is TGTGCCATCAGTGCGGACCGAGATAGCAATCAGCCCCAGCATTTT. Its protein product is CAISADRDSNQPQHF.

The chain combines TRBV4-1 with TRBJ2-7; a weak D match, TRBD2 (5 bases). This CDR3 is built from 15 residues. V lost 1 base to trimming and J lost 0 bases, with 10 bases between them. Germline values: CDR1 MGHRA, CDR2 YSYEKL. The CDR3, as DNA: TGCGCCAGCAGCCAAGTGATCCGGGGCTCCTACGAGCAGTACGTC. Protein: CASSQVIRGSYEQYV.

The sample holds a few counts of this clonotype. This chain joins TRBV4-3 and TRBJ1-5; D call uncertain. The germline gives CDR1 LGHNA, CDR2 YSLEER. Trimming left V 0 bases short and J 1 base short, with 16 bases between. This CDR3 has 18 amino acids. The CDR3 is CASSQDIYRTFSNQPQHF. Written as DNA, the CDR3 is TGCGCCAGCAGCCAAGATATTTATCGGACTTTCAGCAATCAGCCCCAGCATTTT.

The rearrangement joins TRBV11-2 to TRBJ2-1; 9 nucleotides agree with TRBD1. V was clipped by 5 bases and J by 2 bases; unmatched bases: 1. The CDR3 totals 14 residues. From germline, CDR1 is SGHAT and CDR2 FQNNGV. Here the CDR3 DNA reads TGTGCCAGCAGCGACAGGGGGGCCTACAATGAGCAGTTCTTC. As protein: CASSDRGAYNEQFF.

This clonotype was observed a handful of times. The chain combines TRBV5-6 with TRBJ1-2; TRBD1 matches 8 bases. With 4 bases clipped from V and 4 bases from J, the junction kept 9 bases outside the gene matches. This CDR3 contains 15 residues. Germline V CDR1 and CDR2: SGHDT, YYEEEE. The CDR3 spells CASSTTTGAGYGYTF. The CDR3 nucleotides are TGTGCCAGCAGCACGACGACAGGGGCGGGCTATGGCTACACCTTC.

This clonotype was recorded a few times. The chain employs TRBV7-2 and TRBJ2-7, with TRBD2 matching 12 bases. Trimming cost V 0 bases and J 4 bases; bases outside gene matches: 4. The CDR3 contains 16 residues. Germline V lookup: CDR1 SGHTA, CDR2 FQGNSA. The CDR3 DNA follows: TGTGCCAGCAGCTTAGCGGCTAGCGGGGGGGCTTACGAGCAGTACGTC. This sequence encodes CASSLAASGGAYEQYV.

A few counts support this clonotype. The rearrangement uses TRBV7-9 and TRBJ2-7; D ambiguous. V dropped 4 bases and J dropped 4 bases, with 11 bases sitting between them. Germline V gene lookup returns CDR1 SEHNR and CDR2 FQNEAQ (reference sequence). The CDR3 is made up of 13 amino acids. This chain's CDR3 is CASSYDHRYEQYV. CDR3 coding DNA: TGTGCCAGCAGCTACGACCACCGATACGAGCAGTACGTC.

Concerning this clonotype: At one boundary the junction diverges from the germline segment, which might be a read error. V and J are TRBV9 and TRBJ2-1; 11 nucleotides match TRBD2. The CDR3 length is 13 residues. Germline V gene sequence: CDR1 SGDLS, CDR2 YYNGEE. CDR3 coding DNA: TGTGCCTGCAGCGTCGGGACTAGCGGCATGCAGTTCTTC. Its protein is CACSVGTSGMQFF.

This clonotype was detected many times. The rearrangement uses TRBV4-3 and TRBJ2-7, with a tentative D call TRBD2 (6 bases). V was pared by 1 base and J by 0 bases, with 10 bases between. Germline V gene sequence: CDR1 LGHNA, CDR2 YSLEER. This CDR3 comprises 15 residues. CDR3 loop: CASSQARGSSYEQYF. The CDR3 nucleotides are TGCGCCAGCAGCCAAGCGCGGGGAAGCTCCTACGAGCAGTACTTC.

This clonotype turned up a few times. The gene calls are TRBV5-4 and TRBJ2-5, with TRBD2 matching 7 bases. CDR1 and CDR2 from the germline V gene are SGHNT and YYREEE (reference sequence). The trim removed 4 bases at V and 2 bases at J, leaving 11 bases unmatched. This CDR3 has 16 residues. The CDR3: CASSPPGGRAQETQYF. CDR3 bases: TGTGCCAGCAGCCCCCCGGGGGGTCGGGCTCAAGAGACCCAGTACTTC.

This clonotype came up a few times. In DNA form, the CDR3 reads TGTGCCACCAGTGATTTTGGTTCCGGGGAGCTGTTTTTT. Its protein is CATSDFGSGELFF. The chain joins TRBV24-1 to TRBJ2-2; D not resolved. Trimming stripped 1 base from V and 6 bases from J, with 5 bases between. This CDR3 has 13 residues. The germline gives CDR1 KGHDR, CDR2 SFDVKD.

In this sample, this clonotype turned up a few times. The chain recombines TRBV24-1 with TRBJ1-5; D is undetermined. The CDR3 has 16 residues. The germline V gene has CDR1 KGHDR and CDR2 SFDVKD. V lost 3 bases and J 0 bases, leaving 11 bases between the germline ends. The CDR3 sequence is CATSDKAKHSNQPQHF. The DNA for the CDR3 is TGTGCCACCAGTGATAAAGCCAAGCATAGCAATCAGCCCCAGCATTTT.

The chain recombines TRBV2 with TRBJ2-7; D remains unclear. This CDR3 comprises 12 residues. Trimming took off 2 bases at V and 7 bases at J, with 9 bases between the two ends. The germline gives CDR1 SNHLY, CDR2 FYNNEI. DNA of the CDR3: TGTGCCAGCAGTGAATCTAGGCTGGAGCAGTACTTC. Translating it yields CASSESRLEQYF.